These 21 T cell receptor beta chains share one sample of origin, sequenced in a study of metastatic and nonmetastatic thyroid tumors. All patients were untreated before thyroid surgery. TCRdb reassembled clones from the PCR reads with MiXCR. Of approximately 34,000 clones in the sample, 16% were seen once. The sample was blood. These receptor sequences come from a female donor with papillary thyroid cancer or a benign thyroid nodule (not recorded which). Some clones in this sample may be carry-over from other donors' samples.

At least ten counts were recorded for this clone. This chain uses TRBV28 with TRBJ2-3; 9 nucleotides line up with TRBD2. The CDR3 spans 18 residues. V shed 1 base and J 3 bases; nucleotides not matched to a gene: 11. The germline gives CDR1 MDHEN, CDR2 SYDVKM. The CDR3 sequence is CASSLSRWLAGKTDTQYF. CDR3 in DNA: TGTGCCAGCAGTTTATCCCGCTGGCTAGCGGGAAAGACAGATACGCAGTATTTT.

In its sample, this clone ranks as medium-sized. The gene calls are TRBV4-2 and TRBJ2-7; D is undetermined. The V gene's germline CDR1 is LGHNA and CDR2 YNFKEQ. The CDR3 runs to 15 residues. Trimming cost V 3 bases and J 0 bases, with 12 bases left between them. The CDR3, as DNA: TGTGCCAGCAGCCAGAGCCACGCGAGCTCCTACGAGCAGTACTTC. Its protein is CASSQSHASSYEQYF.

The table lists this clone with a few counts. This is likely a read error, given that the CDR3 carries no conserved phenylalanine or tryptophan at its end. The chain uses TRBV6-1 and TRBJ1-2, with 10 positions matching TRBD1. CDR1 is MNHNS, CDR2 SASEGT, per germline. CDR3 length equals 16 residues. The V gene end was trimmed by 6 bases and the J gene end by 3 bases; junction bases not matched to a gene: 10. The CDR3 reads CASRGDRGHRDYGYTL. In DNA form, the CDR3 reads TGTGCCAGCAGGGGAGACAGGGGGCATCGTGACTATGGCTACACCCTC.

This clone was seen only a few times. The chain employs TRBV6-1 and TRBJ2-1, with 14 bases that match TRBD2. V shed 10 bases and J 9 bases; nucleotides not matched to a gene: 11. The CDR3 has 15 residues. Germline CDR1 and CDR2: MNHNS and SASEGT. As DNA, the CDR3 is TGTGCCATCAGGACCGGGACTAGCGGGAGTGCTGAGCAGTTCTTC. Amino acids: CAIRTGTSGSAEQFF.

This clone was counted many times. The rearrangement uses TRBV29-1 and TRBJ2-7; D is perhaps TRBD1 or TRBD2 (5 bases each). With 6 bases removed from V and 2 bases from J, the gap between germline ends came to 14 bases. Germline V gene lookup returns CDR1 SQVTM and CDR2 ANQGSEA. This CDR3 is 13 amino acids long. CDR3 nucleotides: TGCAGCGTGGGGGTTAGGGAACCCTACGAGCAGTACTTC. Its translation: CSVGVREPYEQYF.

The sample holds a few counts of this clone. The chain carries TRBV12-3 or TRBV12-4 and TRBJ2-2; 14 bases fit TRBD2. V was clipped by 7 bases and J by 5 bases; unmatched bases: 3. This CDR3 is built from 15 residues. In DNA form, the CDR3 reads TGTGCCAGCAAGGGACTAGCGGGAGATACCGGGGAGCTGTTTTTT. It codes for CASKGLAGDTGELFF.

This clone was found many times. This chain connects TRBV28 to TRBJ2-1; D not certain. Trimming removed 2 bases at V and 10 bases at J, with 9 bases between. The CDR3 is made up of 12 amino acids. Germline V gene sequence: CDR1 MDHEN, CDR2 SYDVKM. The CDR3 sequence is CASSLVKREQFF. CDR3 in DNA: TGTGCCAGCAGTTTAGTTAAGAGGGAGCAGTTCTTC.

The sample holds many counts of this clone. Just one base apart from a much larger clone, this may be a read error. The chain recombines TRBV19 with TRBJ2-1; D is possibly TRBD1 (6 bases). Germline lookup yields CDR1 LNHDA and CDR2 SQIVND (reference sequence). The CDR3 totals 15 residues. The CDR3 DNA is TGTGCCAGTAGTCCTCGGACAGAATTCTACAATGAGCGGTTCTTC. This encodes CASSPRTEFYNERFF.

This chain links TRBV5-1 with TRBJ2-7; D remains ambiguous. Deletions cut 4 bases from V and 7 bases from J, with 21 bases between. The CDR3 is made up of 15 amino acids. Germline values: CDR1 SGHRS, CDR2 YFSETQ. The CDR3 spells CASSLGGYSQGEQYF. The CDR3 DNA follows: TGCGCCAGCAGCCTCGGCGGCTACTCCCAAGGAGAGCAGTACTTC.

This chain links TRBV4-1 with TRBJ1-3, with D perhaps matching TRBD1 (6 bases). The germline V and J ends were trimmed by 3 bases and 0 bases, with 9 bases remaining between them. CDR3 length equals 15 residues. CDR1 MGHRA and CDR2 YSYEKL come from the germline V gene. The CDR3 spells CASSQGQASGNTIYF. The CDR3 DNA follows: TGCGCCAGCAGCCAGGGACAAGCCTCTGGAAACACCATATATTTT.

This clone was found many times. The rearrangement links TRBV7-9 to TRBJ1-2; tentatively, D is TRBD1 (6 bases). Looked up from germline, CDR1 is SEHNR and CDR2 is FQNEAQ (reference sequence). Trimming took off 3 bases at V and 8 bases at J, with 10 bases between the two ends. The CDR3 spans 12 residues. CDR3 nucleotide sequence: TGTGCCAGCAGCTTCGACAGGAGCGGCTACACCTTC. This translates into CASSFDRSGYTF.

J is TRBJ2-7 and V is TRBV2; a weak D match, TRBD2 (6 bases). The CDR3 totals 17 residues. Germline V gene sequence: CDR1 SNHLY, CDR2 FYNNEI. V was clipped by 2 bases and J by 2 bases, with 19 bases between them. CDR3 protein: CASSERSGLASPYEQYF. The DNA of the CDR3 is TGTGCCAGCAGTGAAAGGTCTGGGCTAGCGTCTCCCTACGAGCAGTACTTC.

This clone was found many times. J is TRBJ2-1 and V is TRBV28, with 9 bases that match TRBD2. Germline V CDR1 and CDR2: MDHEN, SYDVKM. V trimming: 3 bases; J trimming: 7 bases; junction bases outside the gene matches: 7. This CDR3 contains 15 residues. The CDR3 sequence is CASSFLAGEANEQFF. CDR3 sequence (DNA): TGTGCCAGCAGTTTTTTAGCGGGAGAAGCGAATGAGCAGTTCTTC. Variable domain in full (rest from reference TRBV28 and TRBJ2-1): DVKVTQSSRYLVKRTGEKVFLECVQDMDHENMFWYRQDPGLGLRLIYFSYDVKMKEKGDIPEGYSVSREKKERFSLILESASTNQTSMYLCASSFLAGEANEQFFGPGTRLTVL.

Remarks on this clone: This may come from a read error, since a much larger clone is one base off. This CDR3 is also generated by other DNA sequences in the sample. In DNA, the CDR3 is TGTGCCAGCAGGAGCCACGGTGGAGGGGAGACCCAGTACTTC. This sequence encodes CASRSHGGGETQYF. The rearrangement links TRBV3-1 to TRBJ2-5, with TRBD2 as a possible D gene (6 bases). V lost 6 bases to trimming and J lost 5 bases, with 16 bases between them. From germline, CDR1 is LGHDT and CDR2 YNNKEL (reference sequence). This CDR3 region has 14 residues.

The chain uses TRBV20-1 and TRBJ1-6; TRBD1 aligns across 11 bases. CDR3 length: 15 amino acids. J was trimmed by 6 bases and V by 6 bases; bases with no gene match: 7. Germline CDR1 DFQATT, CDR2 SNEGSKA (reference sequence). CDR3 sequence: CSAHRTGGLNSPLHF. The CDR3 nucleotides read TGCAGTGCCCACCGGACAGGGGGCCTTAATTCACCCCTCCACTTT.

This clone was detected ten times or more. The CDR3, as DNA: TGCGCCAGCAGCCCCCAGTACCAAGAGACCCAGTACTTC. Protein product: CASSPQYQETQYF. This chain connects TRBV5-1 to TRBJ2-5, with D uncertain. The V gene's germline CDR1 is SGHRS and CDR2 YFSETQ. The V end was cut by 4 bases, the J end by 0 bases, with 7 bases between. This CDR3 comprises 13 residues.

At least ten counts were recorded for this clone. This chain links TRBV24-1 with TRBJ1-2; maybe TRBD1 (6 bases). V was trimmed by 9 bases and J by 3 bases, leaving 16 bases between them. There are 14 residues in the CDR3. Germline assignment: CDR1 KGHDR and CDR2 SFDVKD. The CDR3 bases are TGTGCCACCCGTGCACAGGGAGTCGACTATGGCTACACCTTC. Protein: CATRAQGVDYGYTF.

The CDR3 loop is CAVIDGVEQYF. The CDR3 DNA reads TGTGCCGTCATAGACGGGGTCGAGCAGTACTTC. The chain joins TRBV30 to TRBJ2-7; tentatively, D is TRBD2 (5 bases). V gave up 8 bases and J gave up 6 bases, with 14 bases separating them. Germline V gene sequence: CDR1 GTSNPN, CDR2 SVGIG (reference sequence). This CDR3 is 11 amino acids long.

Many counts were recorded for this clone. This chain connects TRBV4-2 to TRBJ2-3, with 10 bases fitting TRBD2. J gave up 0 bases and V 3 bases, and 9 bases lay outside the gene matches. The CDR3 has 18 amino acids. CDR1 and CDR2 (germline): LGHNA, YNFKEQ. CDR3 protein: CASSHWASGSPSTDTQYF. The CDR3 bases are TGTGCCAGCAGCCACTGGGCTAGCGGGAGCCCTAGCACAGATACGCAGTATTTT.

This clone was counted ten times or more. CDR3 sequence reads: CASTRDQASNEQFF. CDR3 coding DNA: TGTGCCAGCACGCGGGACCAGGCGAGCAATGAGCAGTTCTTC. V and J are TRBV28 and TRBJ2-1; tentatively, D is TRBD2 (6 bases). V was shortened by 7 bases and J by 6 bases, with 16 bases between the two germline ends. This CDR3 is 14 amino acids long. Germline loops: CDR1 MDHEN, CDR2 SYDVKM.

This chain uses TRBV20-1 with TRBJ2-7, with D maybe TRBD2 (6 bases). The V gene lost 7 bases and the J gene lost 4 bases, with 14 bases spanning the gap. There are 12 residues in the CDR3. CDR1 and CDR2 (germline): DFQATT, SNEGSKA (reference sequence). This CDR3 reads CSVPGSTYEQYF. As DNA, the CDR3 is TGCAGTGTCCCCGGGAGTACGTACGAGCAGTACTTC.